These 25 T cell receptor beta chains share one sample of origin, sequenced in a study of tumor-infiltrating lymphocytes in primary liver carcinoma (dated by TCRdb to about 2017). Total RNA and DNA were co-extracted without cell sorting from roughly 20-30 mg of bulk tissue using the AllPrep DNA/RNA mini kit. TCRdb lists the instrument as Illumina HiSeq 2500. Starting from approximately 0.5 ug total RNA, TCRbeta-specific cDNA was produced by reverse transcription with a constant-region primer and ProtoScript II reverse transcriptase. Construction of the TCRbeta libraries relied on three nested rounds of multiplex PCR, following a slightly modified ARM-PCR procedure. The first two PCR rounds used multiplex TRBV1-TRBV30 forward primers with a Cbeta reverse primer, each for 10 cycles. TCRdb trimmed public reads at Q25 via fastp, called clones via MiXCR and kept in-frame beta chains. Here each entry gathers all rows of one CDR3 protein and keeps the most common genes and DNA. The sample table holds about 50,000 distinct CDR3 sequences, of which over 75% were seen once. The ten largest account for roughly 24% of the sample.

Sequenced sample: liver tumor tissue from sampling region 5. Reading the label with the study, this specimen's cell subset or site is: tumor region T5, tumor centre. Receptor source: a man between 40 and 49 years old with primary liver carcinoma and hepatitis B virus infection.

Concerning this clonotype: Its ends do not fully match the called genes, so a read error is possible. The chain links TRBV11-2 to TRBJ2-6, with 8 bases identical to TRBD1. Germline loops: CDR1 SGHAT, CDR2 FQNNGV. The CDR3 length is 21 residues. The CDR3 DNA follows: TGTGCCAGCAGCATGGGGGGAGACAGGGGCATCTCCCTCTCTGGGTCCAACGTCCCGACTTTC. Translation gives CASSMGGDRGISLSGSNVPTF.

This clonotype was recorded only once. The chain employs TRBV11-1 and TRBJ2-7; a possible D gene is TRBD2 (5 bases). CDR1 is SGHAT, CDR2 FQDESV, per germline (reference sequence). The CDR3 extends over 17 amino acids. The CDR3 spells CVSSLGPAGESSYEQYF. CDR3 DNA: TGTGTCAGTAGCTTAGGGCCTGCGGGTGAAAGCTCCTACGAGCAGTACTTC.

This clonotype was picked up one time. The gene calls are TRBV12-3 or TRBV12-4 and TRBJ2-7, with a possible D match to TRBD2 (6 bases). The CDR3 loop spans 13 amino acids. The CDR3 here is CVSSLGTGDEQYF. CDR3 coding DNA: TGTGTTAGCAGTCTTGGGACTGGGGACGAGCAGTACTTC.

Many counts were recorded for this clonotype. V usage is TRBV20-1 and J usage is TRBJ2-3; 7 bases map to TRBD2. The CDR3 is 15 amino acids. V lost 0 bases to trimming and J lost 3 bases; unmatched junction nucleotides: 6. The germline gives CDR1 DFQATT, CDR2 SNEGSKA (reference sequence). The CDR3 bases are TGCAGTGCTAGAGATGGCAGGGAGGGGACAGATACGCAGTATTTT. Its protein product is CSARDGREGTDTQYF.

On this clonotype: The junction does not match germline at one end; this may be a read error. This rearrangement joins TRBV6-1 to TRBJ1-5, with 7 positions matching TRBD1. The CDR3 extends over 14 amino acids. CDR1 MNHNS and CDR2 SASEGT come from the germline V gene. This CDR3 is CASSPSQGKQSQHF. In DNA, the CDR3 is TGCGCCAGCAGCCCCTCACAGGGGAAGCAGTCCCAGCATTTT.

This clonotype was counted a single time. The rearrangement uses TRBV5-4 and TRBJ1-3; the D is unclear. Germline CDR1 is SGHNT and CDR2 is YYREEE (reference sequence). Trimming removed 1 base from V and 2 bases from J, with 13 bases in between. This CDR3 spans 16 amino acids. In DNA form, the CDR3 reads TGTGCCAGCAGCTTGTCGGCCCAAAATCCTGGAAACACCATATATTTT. Translated: CASSLSAQNPGNTIYF.

For this clonotype: This CDR3 is missing its conserved last phenylalanine or tryptophan, likely due to a read error. The V call is TRBV12-3 or TRBV12-4, the J call TRBJ1-2; 8 bases map to TRBD1. The CDR3 loop spans 12 amino acids. This chain's CDR3 is CAIVQGVDGYTL. The CDR3 DNA reads TGCGCCATCGTACAGGGGGTCGATGGCTACACCTTA.

Notes on this clonotype: A read error may explain this, as a much larger clone is one base away. The chain is built from TRBV24-1 and TRBJ1-1; no reliable D call. Per the germline V gene, CDR1 is KGHDR and CDR2 is SFDVKD. There are 11 residues in the CDR3. CDR3 in amino acids: CATCDGVIAFF. CDR3 in DNA: TGTGCCACCTGTGATGGGGTGATCGCTTTCTTT.

This clonotype came up many times. The V and J genes are TRBV5-5 and TRBJ1-4; D is ambiguous. Trimming took off 0 bases at V and 8 bases at J, with 14 bases between the two ends. CDR1 is SGHKS and CDR2 is YYEKEE in the germline V gene (reference sequence). This CDR3 is built from 15 residues. The CDR3 nucleotides read TGTGCCAGCAGCTTGGAGTGGAGGGATGGAGAAAAACTGTTTTTT. Encoded protein: CASSLEWRDGEKLFF.

The V call is TRBV6-2 or TRBV6-3, the J call TRBJ2-3; no clear D gene. V was trimmed by 2 bases and J by 7 bases, leaving 13 bases between them. CDR3 length: 14 amino acids. The germline V gene has CDR1 MNHEY and CDR2 SVGEGT. The CDR3 DNA is TGTGCCAGCAGTTACAGGACCCCACCACATACGCAGTATTTT. Translating gives CASSYRTPPHTQYF.

Concerning this clonotype: A read error may produce the germline difference seen at one junction end. The V gene is TRBV4-2, the J gene TRBJ1-2, with D possibly being TRBD1 (6 bases). The CDR3 contains 15 residues. CDR1 and CDR2 from the germline V gene are LGHNA and YNFKEQ. In nucleotides, the CDR3 is TGCGCCAGCCAAGCAGGGGCGGGCGATAACTATGGCTACACCTTC. Protein sequence: CASQAGAGDNYGYTF.

Remarks on this clonotype: A read error is likely, as this CDR3 ends without the conserved phenylalanine or tryptophan. The chain has TRBV7-9 and TRBJ2-3; 8 positions match TRBD1. Germline CDR1 SEHNR, CDR2 FQNEAQ (reference sequence). This CDR3 is 15 amino acids long. In DNA form, the CDR3 reads TGCGCCATCAGCTCGGACAGGGACGGGGCGGACACGCAGTATTTG. The encoded protein is CAISSDRDGADTQYL.

V usage is TRBV10-3 and J usage is TRBJ1-5; no clear D. The V gene's germline CDR1 is ENHRY and CDR2 SYGVKD. The CDR3 is made up of 14 amino acids. This chain's CDR3 is CTTSERGANQPQHF. The CDR3 DNA sequence: TGTACCACCAGTGAACGGGGAGCGAATCAGCCCCAGCATTTT.

This rearrangement joins TRBV20-1 to TRBJ2-5; D is unclear. V was pared by 4 bases and J by 5 bases, with 23 bases between. The CDR3 has 16 residues. CDR1 DFQATT and CDR2 SNEGSKA come from the germline V gene (reference sequence). The CDR3 protein is CSAIEVSRRVGETQYF. The CDR3 DNA sequence: TGCAGTGCTATTGAGGTTAGCAGGAGAGTCGGGGAGACCCAGTACTTC.

This sequence joins TRBV10-3 and TRBJ2-5; 7 bases match TRBD2. This CDR3 region has 14 residues. V shed 8 bases and J 9 bases; nucleotides not matched to a gene: 15. Germline-derived CDR1 and CDR2 are ENHRY and SYGVKD. Here the CDR3 reads CAIGWGGPTRAQYF. Written as DNA, the CDR3 is TGTGCCATCGGATGGGGGGGTCCTACAAGAGCCCAGTACTTC.

This clonotype was detected only once. Likely a read error: the CDR3 ends without its conserved phenylalanine or tryptophan. The rearrangement uses TRBV16 and TRBJ1-6; 8 bases line up with TRBD1. Germline V gene lookup returns CDR1 KGHSY and CDR2 FQNENV. The ends lost 6 bases at V and 7 bases at J; junction bases unmatched: 8. This CDR3 region has 15 residues. CDR3 residues: CASSQTQGANSPLHI. The CDR3 DNA reads as TGTGCCAGCAGTCAAACTCAGGGGGCGAATTCACCCCTCCACATT.

About this clonotype: One junction end disagrees with the germline gene, perhaps due to a read error. The genes are TRBV11-2 and TRBJ2-1; 8 nucleotides match TRBD2. Germline V lookup: CDR1 SGHAT, CDR2 FQNNGV. CDR3 size: 14 residues. This CDR3 is CASSTSGFYKEQFF. The CDR3, as DNA: TGTGCCAGCAGTACTAGCGGATTCTACAAAGAGCAGTTCTTT.

Worth noting for this clonotype: The conserved final phenylalanine or tryptophan is absent from the CDR3, which likely points to a read error. The chain has TRBV29-1 and TRBJ1-1, with TRBD1 as a possible D gene (5 bases). CDR1 SQVTM and CDR2 ANQGSEA come from the germline V gene. The CDR3 is 15 residues long. Trimming took 8 bases from V and 0 from J, leaving 19 bases between them. CDR3 sequence (DNA): TGCAGCTTTGCGGCGGGGTGGGGCATGAACACTGAAGCTTTCTAT. Translation gives CSFAAGWGMNTEAFY.

Of note for this clonotype: The final CDR3 position lacks the conserved phenylalanine or tryptophan, pointing to a likely read error. The DNA is omitted, as the CDR3 cannot be located on it reliably, and the CDR3 follows TCRdb's listing. The rearrangement uses TRBV6-5 and TRBJ2-7. The CDR3 region is 11 residues in length, termini included. The V gene's germline CDR1 is MNHEY and CDR2 SVGAGI. CDR3 residues: CASSSGREQCL.

J is TRBJ2-4 and V is TRBV20-1, with 11 bases aligning to TRBD2. V lost 0 bases, J lost 9 bases, and 7 bases stayed unmatched. The CDR3 covers 15 residues. Looked up from germline, CDR1 is DFQATT and CDR2 is SNEGSKA (reference sequence). The CDR3 here is CSARDGVAGGFIQYF. The CDR3 region has the DNA TGCAGTGCTAGAGATGGGGTAGCGGGAGGGTTCATTCAGTACTTC.

In the case of this clonotype: Its ends do not fully match the called genes, so a read error is possible. J is TRBJ2-5 and V is TRBV5-1; D not resolved. CDR1 is SGHRS and CDR2 is YFSETQ in the germline V gene. CDR3 size: 11 residues. CDR3 nucleotides: TGCGCCATCAGCTCCCAAGAGACCCCGTACTTC. Protein: CAISSQETPYF. Complete variable domain (other parts from reference TRBV5-1 and TRBJ2-5): KAGVTQTPRYLIKTRGQQVTLSCSPISGHRSVSWYQQTPGQGLQFLFEYFSETQRNKGNFPGRFSGRQFSNSRSEMNVSTLELGDSALYLCAISSQETPYFGPGTRLLVL.

Remarks on this clonotype: The CDR3 does not close with the conserved phenylalanine or tryptophan, likely indicating a read error. CDR3 loop: CPTRGGSSYEQYL. In DNA, the CDR3 is TGTCCCACCCGTGGGGGGAGCTCCTACGAGCAGTACTTG. The chain employs TRBV10-3 and TRBJ2-7; D might be TRBD2 (6 bases). The germline V gene has CDR1 ENHRY and CDR2 SYGVKD. The CDR3 has 13 residues.

A note on this clonotype: The CDR3 carries no conserved terminal phenylalanine or tryptophan, so it likely arises from a read error. Because the CDR3's place on the DNA is in doubt, the DNA is left out and the CDR3 is given as listed by TCRdb. V and J are TRBV6-1 and TRBJ2-7; the table's TRBD1 call for D was not verified on the DNA. Germline V gives CDR1 MNHNS, CDR2 SASEGT. Ends included, the CDR3 has 18 residues. The CDR3 sequence is CASSEESNRGMGSYEQYI.

This clonotype was detected many times. The rearrangement uses TRBV5-4 and TRBJ2-7, with a possible D match to TRBD2 (5 bases). V was cut by 0 bases and J by 3 bases, with 7 bases left in between. Germline V gene sequence: CDR1 SGHNT, CDR2 YYREEE (reference sequence). This CDR3 has 13 residues. CDR3 coding DNA: TGTGCCAGCAGCTTGGACGGGATCTACGAGCAGTACTTC. Translation gives CASSLDGIYEQYF.

Notes on this clonotype: A read error is likely, as this CDR3 ends without the conserved phenylalanine or tryptophan. The J gene is TRBJ2-1, the V gene TRBV11-2; a possible D gene is TRBD2 (6 bases). Germline V lookup: CDR1 SGHAT, CDR2 FQNNGV. The CDR3 totals 15 residues. CDR3 coding DNA: TGTGCCTGCAGCTTTAGCGGACCACTCGACAATGAGCAGTTCTCC. Its translation is CACSFSGPLDNEQFS.